Listed here are 19 T cell receptor beta chains from one sample, sequenced in a study of OX40 agonist ivuxolimab in advanced cancers. Method: immunoSEQ multiplex PCR; TCRdb's copy keeps in-frame clones and lacks some. Of some 21,000 clones listed, about 83% were seen once; the top ten hold over 45%. The source was CD4+ or CD8+ T cells sorted from blood, collected in a trial of the OX40 agonist ivuxolimab. Receptors originate from an adult with an advanced solid tumor such as melanoma, head and neck, liver or kidney cancer.

This clone was counted only a few times. The DNA for the CDR3 is TGTGCCAGCAGCCAAGTTGGGGTAACAGATACGCAGTATTTT. It yields the protein CASSQVGVTDTQYF. The chain carries TRBV11-2 and TRBJ2-3; no firm D call. The CDR3 loop spans 14 amino acids. V lost 5 bases, J lost 3 bases, and 12 bases lay in between. Germline CDR1 reads SGHAT; CDR2 reads FQNNGV.

This chain joins TRBV6-1 and TRBJ2-1; 7 positions agree with TRBD2. The CDR3 runs 14 residues. In germline, CDR1 is MNHNS, CDR2 SASEGT. V trimming: 3 bases; J trimming: 4 bases; junction bases outside the gene matches: 3. The CDR3 spells CASSDGRLYNEQFF. For the CDR3, the DNA is TGTGCCAGCAGTGACGGGAGGTTATACAATGAGCAGTTCTTC.

The rearrangement links TRBV5-4 to TRBJ2-5, with 10 nucleotides matching TRBD1. The CDR3 spans 14 residues. After removal of 4 bases from V and 3 bases from J, the junction contained 3 bases not matched to a gene. Germline values: CDR1 SGHNT, CDR2 YYREEE (reference sequence). DNA for the CDR3: TGTGCCAGCAGCCCGACAGGGGGCGAAGAGACCCAGTACTTC. Translated: CASSPTGGEETQYF.

The V call is TRBV5-1, the J call TRBJ2-5; 7 bases are a match to TRBD2. Germline assignment: CDR1 SGHRS and CDR2 YFSETQ. The CDR3 sequence is 16 residues long. V trimming: 0 bases; J trimming: 4 bases; junction bases outside the gene matches: 9. CDR3 loop: CASSLGFGQRGETQYF. For the CDR3, the DNA is TGCGCCAGCAGCTTGGGTTTCGGGCAGCGGGGAGAGACCCAGTACTTC.

The chain is built from TRBV7-2 and TRBJ2-7; D not resolved. The ends were cut back, 4 bases at V and 0 bases at J, with 4 bases in the middle. Germline CDR1 and CDR2: SGHTA and FQGNSA. The CDR3 runs to 12 residues. The CDR3 DNA follows: TGTGCCAGCAGCTGGAGCTCCTACGAGCAGTACTTC. It encodes CASSWSSYEQYF.

The chain employs TRBV21-1 and TRBJ2-7; TRBD1, as called in the table, went unchecked against the DNA. TRBV21-1 is termed a pseudogene. This CDR3 region has 14 residues. DNA of the CDR3: TGTGCCAGCAGCGTTTCAGGGGGCGTCTACGAGCAGTACTTC. Translated, it gives CASSVSGGVYEQYF.

The rearrangement uses TRBV4-1 and TRBJ2-7; TRBD2 matches at 7 bases. There are 15 residues in the CDR3. V gave up 2 bases and J gave up 5 bases; unmatched junction bases: 9. Germline CDR1 is MGHRA and CDR2 is YSYEKL. In nucleotides, the CDR3 is TGCGCCAGCAGCCAAACCGGCGGGGGTAGAGACGAGCAGTACTTC. The encoded protein is CASSQTGGGRDEQYF.

The gene calls are TRBV7-2 and TRBJ1-1, with no clear D. The CDR3 totals 11 residues. Per the germline V gene, CDR1 is SGHTA and CDR2 is FQGNSA. The V gene lost 5 bases and the J gene lost 5 bases, with 6 bases spanning the gap. The CDR3 is CASSLVTEAFF. CDR3 bases: TGTGCCAGCAGCCTGGTTACTGAAGCTTTCTTT.

This chain connects TRBV29-1 to TRBJ2-7, with unresolved D. This CDR3 spans 11 amino acids. V gave up 6 bases and J gave up 4 bases, with 10 bases separating them. In germline, CDR1 is SQVTM, CDR2 ANQGSEA. The DNA for the CDR3 is TGCAGCGTCGTGAGTAGTTACGAGCAGTACTTC. Its protein is CSVVSSYEQYF.

The chain employs TRBV5-5 and TRBJ1-2; D call uncertain. Germline V CDR1 and CDR2: SGHKS, YYEKEE (reference sequence). This CDR3 comprises 13 residues. Between the trimmed V and J ends, which lost 0 bases and 1 base, there was a span of 4 bases. CDR3 sequence: CASSLADNYGYTF. The CDR3 DNA follows: TGTGCCAGCAGCTTGGCGGATAACTATGGCTACACCTTC.

Remarks on this clone: The junction and the germline gene differ at one end; a read error may be behind it. The chain recombines TRBV5-4 with TRBJ1-1; 7 bases line up with TRBD1. The CDR3 extends over 17 amino acids. Germline CDR1 is SGHNT and CDR2 is YYREEE (reference sequence). Here the CDR3 reads CASSQESNEGANTEAFF. The CDR3 DNA sequence: TGCGCCAGCAGCCAAGAGTCGAATGAGGGGGCGAACACTGAAGCTTTCTTT.

V usage is TRBV19 and J usage is TRBJ2-1, with 7 positions matching TRBD2. In germline, CDR1 is LNHDA, CDR2 SQIVND (reference sequence). The junction had 20 bases not matched to a gene; V was cut back by 9 bases and J by 0 bases. The CDR3 is 19 residues long. The CDR3 loop reads CASTRVAGQVFSSYNEQFF. CDR3 bases: TGTGCCAGCACCAGAGTAGCGGGTCAGGTATTTAGCTCCTACAATGAGCAGTTCTTC.

V and J are TRBV27 and TRBJ1-1; 9 bases line up with TRBD1. Germline V CDR1 and CDR2: MNHEY, SMNVEV (reference sequence). This CDR3 spans 15 amino acids. J lost 3 bases, V lost 5 bases, and 7 bases had no gene match. The CDR3: CASSGSTGGDTEAFF. In nucleotides, the CDR3 is TGTGCCAGCAGTGGGTCGACAGGGGGTGACACTGAAGCTTTCTTT.

This clone was counted a few times. The chain is built from TRBV27 and TRBJ1-6; 10 bases are a match to TRBD1. With V trimmed by 2 bases and J by 4 bases, 8 bases remained unmatched. Germline V gives CDR1 MNHEY, CDR2 SMNVEV (reference sequence). The CDR3 runs to 18 residues. The CDR3 DNA is TGTGCCAGCAGTTTAAGTTATGGGACAGGGGCATATAATTCACCCCTCCACTTT. Residues: CASSLSYGTGAYNSPLHF.

V and J are TRBV19 and TRBJ1-5; TRBD1 matches 10 bases. Looked up from germline, CDR1 is LNHDA and CDR2 is SQIVND (reference sequence). The CDR3 contains 15 residues. J lost 1 base, V lost 7 bases, and 4 bases had no gene match. The CDR3 loop is CASTWTGGSNQPQHF. In nucleotides, the CDR3 is TGTGCCAGTACCTGGACAGGGGGAAGCAATCAGCCCCAGCATTTT.

The chain has TRBV4-1 and TRBJ2-7; 10 bases are a match to TRBD1. Germline V gene lookup returns CDR1 MGHRA and CDR2 YSYEKL. The CDR3 is 15 amino acids. J lost 6 bases, V lost 1 base, and 6 bases had no gene match. The CDR3: CASSQAGTGVPEQYF. The CDR3 nucleotides read TGCGCCAGCAGCCAAGCCGGGACAGGGGTGCCCGAGCAGTACTTC.

The chain links TRBV6-1 to TRBJ1-6; weak D call: TRBD1 (5 bases). V was shortened by 10 bases and J by 2 bases, with 6 bases between the two germline ends. From germline, CDR1 is MNHNS and CDR2 SASEGT. The CDR3 is 12 residues long. CDR3 DNA: TGTGCCACGGGACCCTATAATTCACCCCTCCACTTT. Protein: CATGPYNSPLHF.

CDR3 nucleotide sequence: TGTGCCAGCAGGAGGCCGAGAGATGAGACCCAGTACTTC. This codes for CASRRPRDETQYF. The V call is TRBV25-1, the J call TRBJ2-5; D is unclear. This CDR3 is built from 13 residues. V lost 6 bases and J 5 bases, leaving 13 bases between the germline ends. CDR1 is MGHDK, CDR2 SYGVNS, per germline.

The chain employs TRBV5-6 and TRBJ1-2, with D unresolved. V shed 5 bases and J shed 6 bases, with 11 bases lying between them. Per germline, CDR1 SGHDT and CDR2 YYEEEE. The CDR3 loop spans 12 amino acids. The CDR3 DNA is TGTGCCAGCAGTTTCAGGTCTGATGGCTACACCTTC. Its translation is CASSFRSDGYTF.